This T cell receptor beta chain was identified during a study of CD8+ T cells in alopecia areata. Study information: Treatment of the treated patients consisted of oral tofacitinib, 5 to 10 mg twice daily. Study observations and caveats: Clonality in lesional scalp, especially alopecia totalis/universalis, exceeded that of normal scalp.

From alopecia areata patients, lesional scalp punch biopsies and peripheral blood were collected. Cell sorting was applied to PBMCs, and CD4+ and CD8+ T cells were collected. Of note for this clone: The antigen remains undetermined.

cDNA reverse transcribed from extracted RNA served as the sequencing template. The assay was immunoSEQ multiplex PCR, and TCRdb's table has in-frame clones only and misses some. The sample has roughly 250,000 clones; roughly two thirds are singletons. The germline gives CDR1 SGHDT, CDR2 YYEEEE. The CDR3 is 15 amino acids. Trimming removed 0 bases from V and 2 bases from J, with 11 bases in between. The sequence was collected from a human donor with alopecia areata. The rearrangement links TRBV5-6 to TRBJ2-5; possible D gene TRBD2, 5 bases. Material: CD4+ T cells sorted from blood, obtained at week 0. The chain's CDR3 is CASSLAPGIQETQYF. DNA for the CDR3: TGTGCCAGCAGCTTGGCGCCCGGGATACAAGAGACCCAGTACTTC.